Following are 25 T cell receptor beta chains from one sample sequenced in a study of shared clonotypes between healthy human individuals. TCRdb's copy holds only in-frame clones and misses some; the assay was immunoSEQ multiplex PCR. In the table there are 1.5 million to 2.5 million clones, over 85% of which are singletons. Naive CD8 cells lacked CD45RO and underwent positive selection for CCR7, leaving out terminally differentiated effector memory CD45RA+ cells. What was sequenced was naive CD8+ T cells sorted from blood. The receptors come from a young man in good health.

Concerning this clone itself: Other DNA sequences from this sample encode an identical CDR3 as well. The rearrangement links TRBV4-3 to TRBJ2-1, with no clear D. The CDR3 is 13 residues long. Trimming shortened V by 1 base and J by 6 bases, and 7 bases separated the two germline ends. Germline V lookup: CDR1 LGHNA, CDR2 YSLEER. This chain's CDR3 is CASSQAWGNEQFF. CDR3 nucleotide sequence: TGCGCCAGCAGCCAAGCTTGGGGCAATGAGCAGTTCTTC.

The CDR3 protein is CAWWPGLDGSYEQYF. DNA for the CDR3: TGTGCCTGGTGGCCGGGACTAGATGGGTCCTACGAGCAGTACTTC. This chain joins TRBV30 and TRBJ2-7; TRBD2 matches at 8 bases. V was pared by 5 bases and J by 1 base, with 10 bases of the junction left unmatched. Per the germline V gene, CDR1 is GTSNPN and CDR2 is SVGIG (reference sequence). The CDR3 consists of 15 residues. The full variable domain, rest sourced from reference TRBV30 and TRBJ2-7, is SQTIHQWPATLVQPVGSPLSLECTVEGTSNPNLYWYRQAAGRGLQLLFYSVGIGQISSEVPQNLSASRPQDRQFILSSKKLLLSDSGFYLCAWWPGLDGSYEQYFGPGTRLTVT.

The genes are TRBV19 and TRBJ2-1, with TRBD2 identical over 7 bases. J was trimmed by 3 bases and V by 4 bases; bases with no gene match: 6. Germline CDR1 LNHDA, CDR2 SQIVND (reference sequence). The CDR3 runs to 15 residues. CDR3 sequence (DNA): TGTGCCAGTAGTACCGTAGCGGGCGACTACAATGAGCAGTTCTTC. Translation gives CASSTVAGDYNEQFF.

V and J are TRBV6-5 and TRBJ2-7; TRBD1 matches 12 bases. J gave up 3 bases and V 0 bases, and 3 bases lay outside the gene matches. Germline CDR1 is MNHEY and CDR2 is SVGAGI. CDR3 length equals 16 residues. In DNA form, the CDR3 reads TGTGCCAGCAGTTACTCCGGGACAGGGGGCGGCTACGAGCAGTACTTC. Protein product: CASSYSGTGGGYEQYF.

This clone was seen once. This CDR3 reads CASSFGVLGGVLSYEQYF. The CDR3 DNA sequence: TGTGCCAGCAGCTTCGGTGTCCTTGGCGGGGTTCTCTCCTACGAGCAGTACTTC. V and J are TRBV7-2 and TRBJ2-7, with D possibly TRBD2 on 6 matching bases. Germline V lookup: CDR1 SGHTA, CDR2 FQGNSA. V was pared by 3 bases and J by 0 bases, with 21 bases between. This CDR3 region has 18 residues.

This clone was seen a single time. The rearrangement joins TRBV6-1 to TRBJ1-3, with 9 bases lining up with TRBD1. The V and J ends lost 8 bases and 1 base, in that order; junction bases with no gene match: 6. The CDR3 is 15 amino acids. Germline lookup yields CDR1 MNHNS and CDR2 SASEGT. The CDR3 bases are TGTGCCAGCGGGATGGGGACAGGGTCTGGAAACACCATATATTTT. It codes for CASGMGTGSGNTIYF.

The V gene is TRBV2, the J gene TRBJ2-1; 13 nucleotides agree with TRBD2. The junction had 4 bases not matched to a gene; V was cut back by 6 bases and J by 5 bases. The germline V gene has CDR1 SNHLY and CDR2 FYNNEI. This CDR3 spans 15 amino acids. CDR3 DNA sequence: TGTGCCAGCAGGCACGGACTAGCGGGAGACAATGAGCAGTTCTTC. Protein: CASRHGLAGDNEQFF.

The chain links TRBV27 to TRBJ2-7, with D perhaps matching TRBD1 (5 bases). CDR3 length: 13 amino acids. V lost 6 bases to trimming and J lost 6 bases, with 15 bases between them. The germline V gene has CDR1 MNHEY and CDR2 SMNVEV (reference sequence). CDR3 region: CASRSQVQLEQYF. CDR3 nucleotide sequence: TGTGCCAGCAGGTCACAGGTACAGCTCGAGCAGTACTTC.

The chain employs TRBV10-2 and TRBJ1-1; TRBD1 is a possible D gene (5 bases). Germline CDR1 WSHSY, CDR2 SAAADI. This CDR3 spans 14 amino acids. This CDR3 reads CGTASGEVNTEAFF. In DNA form, the CDR3 reads TGCGGAACAGCGTCGGGGGAAGTGAACACTGAAGCTTTCTTT.

J is TRBJ1-1 and V is TRBV4-1; D call uncertain. Germline V gene sequence: CDR1 MGHRA, CDR2 YSYEKL. This CDR3 is 14 amino acids long. Trimming pared 4 bases from V and 5 bases from J, leaving 14 bases between. Here the CDR3 reads CASSPSEGWTEAFF. DNA of the CDR3: TGCGCCAGCAGCCCCTCGGAGGGCTGGACTGAAGCTTTCTTT.

The V and J genes are TRBV18 and TRBJ2-7; D gene unclear. Germline V CDR1 and CDR2: KGHSH, LQKENI. Between the trimmed V and J ends, which lost 0 bases and 0 bases, there was a span of 12 bases. This CDR3 has 16 residues. CDR3 bases: TGTGCCAGCTCACCACCTACTATGGGGTACTCCTACGAGCAGTACTTC. Amino acid sequence: CASSPPTMGYSYEQYF.

The chain has TRBV7-2 and TRBJ2-7, with D possibly called TRBD1 or TRBD2 (5 bases each). Per the germline V gene, CDR1 is SGHTA and CDR2 is FQGNSA. The CDR3 is 16 amino acids. The germline V and J ends were trimmed by 5 bases and 2 bases, with 19 bases remaining between them. The CDR3 reads CASSVYGTVRPYEQYF. The CDR3 region has the DNA TGTGCCAGCAGCGTCTATGGGACCGTCCGCCCCTACGAGCAGTACTTC.

The V and J genes are TRBV9 and TRBJ2-4, with D perhaps given as TRBD1 or TRBD2 (6 bases each). Germline V gene data show CDR1 as SGDLS and CDR2 as YYNGEE. V lost 3 bases and J lost 6, with 19 bases in between. The CDR3 is 16 amino acids. In DNA form, the CDR3 reads TGTGCCAGCAGCGAAACCGGGGGCCCTGACGCAAACATTCAGTACTTC. Encoded protein: CASSETGGPDANIQYF.

This clone occurred a few times. This chain links TRBV16 with TRBJ1-2; D ambiguous. Germline CDR1 and CDR2: KGHSY and FQNENV. Deletions cut 0 bases from V and 2 bases from J, with 13 bases between. This CDR3 comprises 16 residues. CDR3 nucleotide sequence: TGTGCCAGCAGCCAATCGAGCGGCAGTCCCAACTATGGCTACACCTTC. This codes for CASSQSSGSPNYGYTF.

The chain recombines TRBV10-1 with TRBJ2-1; 8 nucleotides line up with TRBD2. V was pared by 5 bases and J by 6 bases, with 3 bases of the junction left unmatched. Germline lookup yields CDR1 WNHNN and CDR2 SYGVQD (reference sequence). The CDR3 is made up of 13 amino acids. The CDR3 protein is CASSYLAGNEQFF. The CDR3 DNA sequence: TGCGCCAGCAGTTACCTAGCGGGCAATGAGCAGTTCTTC.

The rearrangement uses TRBV21-1 and TRBJ1-6. TRBV21-1 counts as a pseudogene. The CDR3 has 19 amino acids. The CDR3 DNA reads as TGTGCCAGCAGCAAAGAGTCTCCCTTCGGCAGCCACTATAATTCACCCCTCCACTTT. Translation gives CASSKESPFGSHYNSPLHF.

The V and J genes are TRBV5-1 and TRBJ1-1; 9 bases align to TRBD1. The V gene end was trimmed by 0 bases and the J gene end by 0 bases; junction bases not matched to a gene: 6. This CDR3 has 17 amino acids. In germline, CDR1 is SGHRS, CDR2 YFSETQ. The CDR3 DNA reads TGCGCCAGCAGCTTGGGTAGCCGGACAGGGGTGAACACTGAAGCTTTCTTT. It is translated as CASSLGSRTGVNTEAFF.

The gene calls are TRBV30 and TRBJ1-1; TRBD1 matches 7 bases. V shed 1 base, J shed 1 base, and the junction held 0 bases outside the gene matches. Per the germline V gene, CDR1 is GTSNPN and CDR2 is SVGIG (reference sequence). The CDR3 length is 13 residues. Written as DNA, the CDR3 is TGTGCCTGGAGTGGGGACAGGAACACTGAAGCTTTCTTT. Encoded protein: CAWSGDRNTEAFF.

This clone was found once. V is TRBV7-9 and J is TRBJ2-7, with 11 bases lining up with TRBD1. V gave up 5 bases and J gave up 5 bases; unmatched junction bases: 8. This CDR3 comprises 15 residues. Germline values: CDR1 SEHNR, CDR2 FQNEAQ (reference sequence). The CDR3 reads CASSDGTGGFHEQYF. The CDR3 nucleotides are TGTGCCAGCAGCGACGGGACAGGGGGTTTCCACGAGCAGTACTTC. The full variable domain, its missing parts supplied by reference TRBV7-9 and TRBJ2-7, is DTGVSQNPRHKITKRGQNVTFRCDPISEHNRLYWYRQTLGQGPEFLTYFQNEAQLEKSRLLSDRFSAERPKGSFSTLEIQRTEQGDSAMYLCASSDGTGGFHEQYFGPGTRLTVT.

This sequence joins TRBV6-1 and TRBJ2-7; D assignment may be TRBD1 or TRBD2 (5 bases each). This CDR3 is 14 amino acids long. In germline, CDR1 is MNHNS, CDR2 SASEGT. Trimming took 5 bases from V and 4 from J, leaving 15 bases between them. The CDR3 spells CASSPRGAGYEQYF. DNA of the CDR3: TGTGCCAGCAGTCCCCGAGGGGCCGGATACGAGCAGTACTTC.

The chain recombines TRBV30 with TRBJ1-5; TRBD1 matches 7 bases. Germline V gene data show CDR1 as GTSNPN and CDR2 as SVGIG (reference sequence). V trimming: 3 bases; J trimming: 5 bases; junction bases outside the gene matches: 10. This CDR3 is 15 amino acids long. CDR3 protein: CAWSDPDRVYQPQHF. CDR3 coding DNA: TGTGCCTGGAGCGACCCCGACAGGGTTTATCAGCCCCAGCATTTT.

A note on this clone: Distinct nucleotide sequences in the sample also encode this CDR3. V gene TRBV6-5 combines with J gene TRBJ2-7; 7 bases match TRBD1. The CDR3 is 14 amino acids. Germline values: CDR1 MNHEY, CDR2 SVGAGI. The V gene end was trimmed by 2 bases and the J gene end by 2 bases; junction bases not matched to a gene: 3. The CDR3 here is CASSYGQGAYEQYF. The CDR3 DNA reads TGTGCCAGCAGTTACGGCCAGGGGGCCTACGAGCAGTACTTC.

The rearrangement joins TRBV5-6 to TRBJ2-7, with TRBD1 matching over 10 bases. Trimming took 3 bases from V and 6 from J; bases not matched to a gene: 3. The CDR3 extends over 13 amino acids. Germline-derived CDR1 and CDR2 are SGHDT and YYEEEE. The CDR3 reads CASSWTGGGEQYF. The CDR3 bases are TGTGCCAGCAGCTGGACAGGGGGAGGCGAGCAGTACTTC.

The chain employs TRBV5-1 and TRBJ2-2, with 7 bases aligning to TRBD1. The ends lost 3 bases at V and 0 bases at J; junction bases unmatched: 5. CDR3 length equals 16 residues. Germline CDR1 reads SGHRS; CDR2 reads YFSETQ. The CDR3 nucleotides read TGCGCCAGCAGCTACCGGGACAGAGCGAACACCGGGGAGCTGTTTTTT. Amino acids: CASSYRDRANTGELFF.

The V call is TRBV27, the J call TRBJ2-3; D is unclear. This CDR3 has 11 amino acids. Germline CDR1 is MNHEY and CDR2 is SMNVEV (reference sequence). Trimming pared 8 bases from V and 4 bases from J, leaving 7 bases between. CDR3 loop: CASLGADTQYF. CDR3 bases: TGTGCCAGCCTTGGGGCAGATACGCAGTATTTT.